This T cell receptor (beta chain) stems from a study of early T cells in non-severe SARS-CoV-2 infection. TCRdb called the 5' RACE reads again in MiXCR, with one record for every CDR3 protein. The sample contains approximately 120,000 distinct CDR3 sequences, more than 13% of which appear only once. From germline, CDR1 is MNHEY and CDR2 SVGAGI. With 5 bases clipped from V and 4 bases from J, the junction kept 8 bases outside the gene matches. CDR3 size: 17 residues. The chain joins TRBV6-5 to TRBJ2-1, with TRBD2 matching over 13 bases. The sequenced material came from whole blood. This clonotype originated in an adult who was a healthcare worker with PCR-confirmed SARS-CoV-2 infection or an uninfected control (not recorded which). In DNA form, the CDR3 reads TGTGCCAGCAGTGGACTAGCGGGGGTTTCCCTTTACAATGAGCAGTTCTTC. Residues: CASSGLAGVSLYNEQFF.